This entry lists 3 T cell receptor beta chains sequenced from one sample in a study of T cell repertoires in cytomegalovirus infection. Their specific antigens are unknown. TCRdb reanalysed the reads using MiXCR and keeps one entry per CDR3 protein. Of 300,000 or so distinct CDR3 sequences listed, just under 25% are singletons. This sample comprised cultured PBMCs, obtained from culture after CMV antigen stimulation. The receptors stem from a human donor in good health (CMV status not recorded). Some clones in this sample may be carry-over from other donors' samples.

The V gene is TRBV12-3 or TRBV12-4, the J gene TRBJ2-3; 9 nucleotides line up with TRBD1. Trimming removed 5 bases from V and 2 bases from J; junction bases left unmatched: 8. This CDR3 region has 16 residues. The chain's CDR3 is CASSPDRGIVTDTQYF. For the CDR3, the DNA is TGTGCCAGCAGTCCGGACAGGGGTATAGTCACAGATACGCAGTATTTT.

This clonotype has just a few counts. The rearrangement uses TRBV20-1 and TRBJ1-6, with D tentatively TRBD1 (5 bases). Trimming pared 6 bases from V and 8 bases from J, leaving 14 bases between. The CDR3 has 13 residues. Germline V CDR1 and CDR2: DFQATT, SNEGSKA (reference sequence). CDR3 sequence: CSARGRGDSPLHF. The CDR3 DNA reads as TGCAGTGCCCGAGGGAGGGGCGATTCACCCCTCCACTTT.

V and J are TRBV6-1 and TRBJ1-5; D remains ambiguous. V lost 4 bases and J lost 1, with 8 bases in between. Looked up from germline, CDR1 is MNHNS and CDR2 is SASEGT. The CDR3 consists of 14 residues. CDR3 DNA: TGTGCCAGCAGTGGAACTAGAAGCAATCAGCCCCAGCATTTT. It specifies CASSGTRSNQPQHF.